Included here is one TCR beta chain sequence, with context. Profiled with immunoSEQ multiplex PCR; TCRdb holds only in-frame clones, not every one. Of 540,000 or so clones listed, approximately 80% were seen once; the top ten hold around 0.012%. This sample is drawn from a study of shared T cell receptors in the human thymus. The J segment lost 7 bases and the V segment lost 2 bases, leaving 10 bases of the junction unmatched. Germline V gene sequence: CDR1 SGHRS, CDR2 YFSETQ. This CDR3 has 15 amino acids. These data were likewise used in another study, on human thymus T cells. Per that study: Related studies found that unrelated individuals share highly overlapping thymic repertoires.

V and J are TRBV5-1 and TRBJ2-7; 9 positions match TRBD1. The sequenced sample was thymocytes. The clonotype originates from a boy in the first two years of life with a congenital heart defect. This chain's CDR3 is CASSFDWTGVGEQYF. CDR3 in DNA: TGCGCCAGCAGCTTCGATTGGACAGGGGTGGGGGAGCAGTACTTC.